The 19 T cell receptor beta chains in this list originate from one sample, sequenced in a study of vaccination effects on CD4 cells after COVID-19. Viral peptide pool expansion of antigen-specific CD4+ T cells preceded sequencing in the ViraFEST assay. Once cultured for roughly ten days, the cells underwent separation to obtain CD4+ T cells. Produced via immunoSEQ multiplex PCR; TCRdb's table is partial and in-frame only. The data hold about 61,000 clones, with roughly 80% observed a single time. The antigens for these receptors are not known. Sequencing used CD4+ T cells from PBMCs cultured with HCoV-229E spike peptides, obtained before COVID-19 vaccination. These receptor sequences come from a human donor who received a COVID-19 vaccine.

The chain employs TRBV15 and TRBJ1-1; 7 nucleotides agree with TRBD1. From germline, CDR1 is LNHNV and CDR2 YYDKDF (reference sequence). V dropped 8 bases and J dropped 1; count of bases not matched to a gene: 4. The CDR3 contains 13 residues. The DNA of the CDR3 is TGTGCCACCGTGGGACAGCCGAACACTGAAGCTTTCTTT. Its translation is CATVGQPNTEAFF.

The chain uses TRBV6-1 and TRBJ1-5, with a tentative D call TRBD1 (6 bases). The CDR3 runs to 16 residues. Germline loops: CDR1 MNHNS, CDR2 SASEGT. V was pared by 2 bases and J by 1 base, with 12 bases between. Here the CDR3 reads CASSEYQGLSNQPQHF. CDR3 in DNA: TGTGCCAGCAGTGAATATCAGGGGCTGAGCAATCAGCCCCAGCATTTT.

This chain connects TRBV5-1 to TRBJ1-3; no clear D gene. V lost 0 bases and J lost 0, with 13 bases in between. Germline-derived CDR1 and CDR2 are SGHRS and YFSETQ. The CDR3 is made up of 17 amino acids. The CDR3 sequence: CASSLAPRQFSGNTIYF. The CDR3 DNA sequence: TGCGCCAGCAGCTTGGCTCCCAGGCAGTTCTCTGGAAACACCATATATTTT.

J is TRBJ2-5 and V is TRBV24-1, with D hard to call. The V gene's germline CDR1 is KGHDR and CDR2 SFDVKD. CDR3 length equals 16 residues. Trimming pared 3 bases from V and 2 bases from J, leaving 15 bases between. Here the CDR3 reads CATSDPSFGLQETQYF. CDR3 nucleotide sequence: TGTGCCACCAGTGATCCCAGTTTCGGGCTACAAGAGACCCAGTACTTC.

J is TRBJ2-3 and V is TRBV7-3, with D possibly being TRBD1 or TRBD2 (5 bases each). V lost 2 bases, J lost 5 bases, and 11 bases lay in between. This CDR3 contains 14 residues. The germline V gene encodes CDR1 SGHTA and CDR2 FQGTGA. The CDR3 sequence: CASSLFGAEDTQYF. CDR3 sequence (DNA): TGTGCCAGCAGCTTATTCGGGGCCGAAGATACGCAGTATTTT.

The chain is built from TRBV7-3 and TRBJ2-3; D may be TRBD1 (5 bases). This CDR3 has 14 amino acids. The V gene's germline CDR1 is SGHTA and CDR2 FQGTGA. Trimming pared 5 bases from V and 3 bases from J, leaving 12 bases between. CDR3 loop: CASSRQIGTDTQYF. The CDR3 DNA reads as TGTGCCAGCAGCCGACAGATAGGAACAGATACGCAGTATTTT.

The chain uses TRBV5-4 and TRBJ2-5, with TRBD2 matching 13 bases. CDR1 SGHNT and CDR2 YYREEE come from the germline V gene (reference sequence). This CDR3 has 16 residues. The trim removed 4 bases at V and 0 bases at J, leaving 3 bases unmatched. The CDR3 region is CASSPGLAGDQETQYF. For the CDR3, the DNA is TGTGCCAGCAGCCCAGGACTAGCGGGGGACCAAGAGACCCAGTACTTC.

This clone was observed a single time. This chain uses TRBV24-1 with TRBJ2-7; TRBD1 matches 8 bases. This CDR3 has 14 residues. V shed 7 bases and J 2 bases; nucleotides not matched to a gene: 6. Per germline, CDR1 KGHDR and CDR2 SFDVKD. The DNA of the CDR3 is TGTGCCACCAGCAACAGGGGGGAGGCCTACGAGCAGTACGTC. This translates into CATSNRGEAYEQYV.

This clone was detected only a few times. The chain is built from TRBV6-2 or TRBV6-3 and TRBJ2-3; the match to TRBD2 covers 11 bases. V was pared by 4 bases and J by 2 bases, with 8 bases of the junction left unmatched. Germline CDR1 and CDR2: MNHEY and SVGEGT. The CDR3 loop spans 17 amino acids. CDR3 sequence (DNA): TGTGCCAGCAGTTTTCGACTAGCGGGGTCCATCACAGATACGCAGTATTTT. Translating it yields CASSFRLAGSITDTQYF.

The chain is built from TRBV12-3 or TRBV12-4 and TRBJ1-1; the D is unclear. The CDR3 spans 13 residues. The ends were cut back, 5 bases at V and 3 bases at J, with 10 bases in the middle. The CDR3, as DNA: TGTGCCAGCAGTGTGATAGGGTACACTGAAGCTTTCTTT. Translated, it gives CASSVIGYTEAFF.

The chain couples TRBV7-8 to TRBJ2-3; D gene uncertain. V was trimmed by 1 base and J by 0 bases, leaving 14 bases between them. Per germline, CDR1 SGHVS and CDR2 FQNEAQ. The CDR3 covers 17 residues. The CDR3, as DNA: TGTGCCAGCAGCTTAGAAAGTGCCTTAACTAGCACAGATACGCAGTATTTT. Translating gives CASSLESALTSTDTQYF.

Here the CDR3 DNA reads TGTGCCAGCAGTTATACAGGGACCTCAGGGGAGCAGTACGTC. Translation: CASSYTGTSGEQYV. The chain uses TRBV2 and TRBJ2-7; a weak D match, TRBD1 (6 bases). From germline, CDR1 is SNHLY and CDR2 FYNNEI. V was cut by 5 bases and J by 7 bases, with 18 bases left in between. The CDR3 length is 14 residues.

This chain's CDR3 is CASSLDRGRTEAFF. The CDR3 nucleotides read TGTGCCAGCAGCTTAGATCGGGGTCGGACTGAAGCTTTCTTT. The chain has TRBV7-2 and TRBJ1-1; D is unresolved. The germline V gene has CDR1 SGHTA and CDR2 FQGNSA. Trimming shortened V by 1 base and J by 5 bases, and 11 bases separated the two germline ends. This CDR3 comprises 14 residues.

The chain employs TRBV3-1 (or the pseudogene TRBV3-2) and TRBJ2-1, with D tentatively TRBD2 (7 bases). CDR1 is LGHDT and CDR2 is YNNKEL in the germline V gene (reference sequence). CDR3 length: 15 amino acids. Trimming took 6 bases from V and 7 from J, leaving 19 bases between them. DNA of the CDR3: TGTGCCAGCAGACCCACGGGGGGCCGGTGGAATGAGCAGTTCTTC. This gives the protein CASRPTGGRWNEQFF.

This clone was detected only a few times. This chain connects TRBV5-1 to TRBJ2-1, with D possibly TRBD1 on 6 matching bases. The germline gives CDR1 SGHRS, CDR2 YFSETQ. The CDR3 has 14 amino acids. V gave up 4 bases and J gave up 4 bases, with 12 bases separating them. The CDR3 DNA is TGCGCCAGCAGCCCGACTACAGGGTACAATGAGCAGTTCTTC. This codes for CASSPTTGYNEQFF.

The chain has TRBV2 and TRBJ2-3; D is unresolved. V lost 8 bases and J 0 bases, leaving 12 bases between the germline ends. Germline values: CDR1 SNHLY, CDR2 FYNNEI. This CDR3 is 14 amino acids long. The CDR3 loop reads CASLFSLSTDTQYF. The CDR3 region has the DNA TGTGCCAGCCTTTTCTCTCTAAGCACAGATACGCAGTATTTT.

This clone was detected once. This rearrangement joins TRBV10-3 to TRBJ1-5; 7 bases map to TRBD1. The trim removed 4 bases at V and 5 bases at J, leaving 5 bases unmatched. The CDR3 is 14 amino acids. Per germline, CDR1 ENHRY and CDR2 SYGVKD. CDR3 in DNA: TGTGCCATCAGTGGAAGGCAGGGGGATCAGCCCCAGCATTTT. It encodes CAISGRQGDQPQHF.

The sample holds one count of this clone. The chain is built from TRBV6-6 and TRBJ2-3; TRBD2 agrees at 9 bases. Germline V gene data show CDR1 as MNHNY and CDR2 as SVGAGI (reference sequence). The ends lost 4 bases at V and 8 bases at J; junction bases unmatched: 7. CDR3 length equals 14 residues. The CDR3 DNA follows: TGTGCCAGCAGTTCTGCGGGGGGGCAGGCTACGCAGTATTTT. This codes for CASSSAGGQATQYF.

J is TRBJ2-2 and V is TRBV11-2; D is unclear. The germline V gene encodes CDR1 SGHAT and CDR2 FQNNGV. This CDR3 is 16 amino acids long. Trimming took off 1 base at V and 2 bases at J, with 11 bases between the two ends. The CDR3: CASSLVFQANTGELFF. CDR3 sequence (DNA): TGTGCCAGCAGCTTAGTTTTCCAGGCAAACACCGGGGAGCTGTTTTTT.